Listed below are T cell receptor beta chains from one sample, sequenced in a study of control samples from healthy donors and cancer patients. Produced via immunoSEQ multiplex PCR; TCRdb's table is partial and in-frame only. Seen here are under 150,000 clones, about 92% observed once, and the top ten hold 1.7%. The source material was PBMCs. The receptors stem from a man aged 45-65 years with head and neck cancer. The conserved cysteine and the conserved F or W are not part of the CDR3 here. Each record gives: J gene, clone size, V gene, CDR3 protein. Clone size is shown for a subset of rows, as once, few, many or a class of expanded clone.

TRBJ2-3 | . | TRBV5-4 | ASSLRLAGADTQY
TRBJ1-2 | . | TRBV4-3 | ASSQEGSTYGYT
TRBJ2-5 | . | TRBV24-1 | ATSGGDQETQY
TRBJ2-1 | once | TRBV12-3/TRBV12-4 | ASTTERQGKKF
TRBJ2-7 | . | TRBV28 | ASSSAGTMGLYEQY
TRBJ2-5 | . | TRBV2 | ASSRMGLAKETQY
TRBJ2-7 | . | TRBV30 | AGQRGGYEQY
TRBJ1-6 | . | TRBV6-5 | ASRTDRGHSPLH
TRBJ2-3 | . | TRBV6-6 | ASSWSGLAVTDTQY
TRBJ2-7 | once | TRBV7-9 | ASSLIGGGNYEQY
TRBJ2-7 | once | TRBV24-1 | ATSQVIYEQY
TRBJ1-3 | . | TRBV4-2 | ASSQDHGRTGGGNTIY
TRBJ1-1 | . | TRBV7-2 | ASSLRPGNTEAF
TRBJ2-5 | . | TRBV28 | ASSFGLARETQY
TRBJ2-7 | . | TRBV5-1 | ASSSPKTDRAGYEQY
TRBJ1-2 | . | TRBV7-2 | ASSYTTGARGGYT
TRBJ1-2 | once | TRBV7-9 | ASSLGQTGYGYT
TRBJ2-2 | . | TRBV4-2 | ASKGVGELF
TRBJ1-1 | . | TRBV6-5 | ASSSGQSEAF
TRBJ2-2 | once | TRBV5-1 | ASSLNVAGELF
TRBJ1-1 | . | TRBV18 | ASSPRFGMVNTEAF
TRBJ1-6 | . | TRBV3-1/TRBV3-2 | ASSTLVSSYNSPLH
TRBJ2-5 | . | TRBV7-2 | ASSPGRTIQETQY
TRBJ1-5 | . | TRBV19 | ASSPLGKGGDQPQH
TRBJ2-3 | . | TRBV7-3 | ASSIGGGRVRDTQY
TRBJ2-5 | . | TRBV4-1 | ASSQTQTLAGQETQY
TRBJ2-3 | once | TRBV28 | ASSLSTHHPY
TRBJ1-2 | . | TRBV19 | ASAKEGYGYT
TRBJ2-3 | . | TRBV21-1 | ASPKTAGGTDTQY
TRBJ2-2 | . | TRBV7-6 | ASSPEAGANTGELF
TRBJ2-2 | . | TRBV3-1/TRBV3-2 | ASSQGHGVSTGELF
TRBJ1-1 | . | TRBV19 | ASSIGNAGSPEAF
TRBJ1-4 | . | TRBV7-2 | ASSSQGSNEKLF
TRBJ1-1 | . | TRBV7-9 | ASSSRRAGEAF
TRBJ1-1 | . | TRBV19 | ASSVSTGITEAF
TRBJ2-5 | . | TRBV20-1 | SASSLAGKETQY
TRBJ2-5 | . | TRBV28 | ASSLWTSQETQY
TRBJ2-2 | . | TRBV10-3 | AGRDSNTGELF
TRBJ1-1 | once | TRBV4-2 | ASSQGRGNTEAF
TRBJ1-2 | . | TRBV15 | ATSRLTVIDGGYT
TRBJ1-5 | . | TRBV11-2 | ASSLTRDQPQH
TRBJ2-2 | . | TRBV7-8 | ASSFQQLNTGELF